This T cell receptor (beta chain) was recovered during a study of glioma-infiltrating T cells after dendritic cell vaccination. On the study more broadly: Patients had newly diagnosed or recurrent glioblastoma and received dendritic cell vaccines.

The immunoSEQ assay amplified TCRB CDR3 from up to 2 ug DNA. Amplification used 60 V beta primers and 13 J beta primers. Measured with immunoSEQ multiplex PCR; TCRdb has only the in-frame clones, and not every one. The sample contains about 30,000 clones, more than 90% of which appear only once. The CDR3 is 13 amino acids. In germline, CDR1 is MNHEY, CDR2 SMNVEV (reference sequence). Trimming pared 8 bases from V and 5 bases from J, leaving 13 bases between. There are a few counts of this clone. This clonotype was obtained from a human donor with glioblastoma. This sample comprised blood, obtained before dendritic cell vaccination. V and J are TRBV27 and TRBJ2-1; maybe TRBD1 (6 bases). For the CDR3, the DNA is TGTGCCAGCGTCCGGGACACCAACAATGAGCAGTTCTTC. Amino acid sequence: CASVRDTNNEQFF.